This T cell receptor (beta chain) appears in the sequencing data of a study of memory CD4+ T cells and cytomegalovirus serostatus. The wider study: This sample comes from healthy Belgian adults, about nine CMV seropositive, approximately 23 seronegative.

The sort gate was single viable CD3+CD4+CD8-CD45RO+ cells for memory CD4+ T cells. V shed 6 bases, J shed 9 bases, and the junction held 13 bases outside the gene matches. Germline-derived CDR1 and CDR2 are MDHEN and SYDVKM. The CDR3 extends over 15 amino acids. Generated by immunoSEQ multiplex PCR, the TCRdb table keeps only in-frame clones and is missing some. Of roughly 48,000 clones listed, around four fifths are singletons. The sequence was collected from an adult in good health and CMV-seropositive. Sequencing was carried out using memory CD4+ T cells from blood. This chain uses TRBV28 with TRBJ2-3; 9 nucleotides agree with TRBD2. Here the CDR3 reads CASRTSGAPGDTQYF. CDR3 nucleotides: TGTGCCAGCAGGACTAGCGGCGCCCCGGGGGACACGCAGTATTTT.